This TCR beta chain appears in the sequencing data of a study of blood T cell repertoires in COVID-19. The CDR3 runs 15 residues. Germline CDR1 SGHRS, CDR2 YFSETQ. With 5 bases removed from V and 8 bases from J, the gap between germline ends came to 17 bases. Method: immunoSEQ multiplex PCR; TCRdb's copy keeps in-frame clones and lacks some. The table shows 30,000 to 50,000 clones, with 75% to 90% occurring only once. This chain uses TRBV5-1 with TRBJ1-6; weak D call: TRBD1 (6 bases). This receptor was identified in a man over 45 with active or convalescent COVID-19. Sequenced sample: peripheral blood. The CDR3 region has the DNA TGCGCCAGCAGTTTTCGGGGGGCGGTCGATTCACCCCTCCACTTT. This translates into CASSFRGAVDSPLHF. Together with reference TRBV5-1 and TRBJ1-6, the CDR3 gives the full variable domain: KAGVTQTPRYLIKTRGQQVTLSCSPISGHRSVSWYQQTPGQGLQFLFEYFSETQRNKGNFPGRFSGRQFSNSRSEMNVSTLELGDSALYLCASSFRGAVDSPLHFGNGTRLTVT.